This TCR beta chain comes out of a study of blood T cell repertoires in COVID-19. Some clones are missing from TCRdb's copy, which holds only in-frame ones; the method was immunoSEQ multiplex PCR. The sample records some 250,000 clones, about 80% being singletons. This clonotype originated in an elderly woman with acute or convalescent COVID-19. The sample was peripheral blood.

Here the CDR3 reads CASSLGSIAGGYNEQFF. CDR3 DNA sequence: TGTGCCAGCAGCCTTGGGTCTATAGCGGGGGGCTACAATGAGCAGTTCTTC. The rearrangement joins TRBV7-8 to TRBJ2-1, with TRBD2 matching 10 bases. The CDR3 contains 17 residues. With V trimmed by 5 bases and J by 3 bases, 10 bases remained unmatched. CDR1 and CDR2 (germline): SGHVS, FQNEAQ. Full variable domain (outside the CDR3, taken from reference TRBV7-8 and TRBJ2-1): GAGVSQSPRYKVAKRGQDVALRCDPISGHVSLFWYQQALGQGPEFLTYFQNEAQLDKSGLPSDRFFAERPEGSVSTLKIQRTQQEDSAVYLCASSLGSIAGGYNEQFFGPGTRLTVL.